What follows are 26 T cell receptor beta chains derived from one specimen sequenced in a study of pediatric ulcerative colitis. During colonoscopy, one to two rectal pinch biopsies were collected. The protocol was immunoSEQ multiplex PCR, while the TCRdb copy is restricted to in-frame clones and leaves out a portion. The repertoire has over 30,000 clones, about 81% of them found once; the top ten carry around 0.96%. Sequenced material: gut tissue. All receptors come from a boy younger than 18 with mild ulcerative colitis.

The chain combines TRBV5-1 with TRBJ2-2; the D is unclear. Trimming left V 4 bases short and J 3 bases short, with 4 bases between. This CDR3 comprises 12 residues. Germline values: CDR1 SGHRS, CDR2 YFSETQ. The CDR3, as DNA: TGCGCCAGCAGCCTTCACACCGGGGAGCTGTTTTTT. Translating gives CASSLHTGELFF.

The chain is built from TRBV19 and TRBJ2-2; D is unresolved. CDR1 and CDR2 (germline): LNHDA, SQIVND (reference sequence). Trimming removed 5 bases from V and 8 bases from J, with 12 bases in between. The CDR3 covers 13 residues. The CDR3 loop reads CASSSYARGELFF. CDR3 nucleotides: TGTGCCAGTAGTTCCTACGCAAGGGGGGAGCTGTTTTTT.

The chain is built from TRBV10-3 and TRBJ1-4, with D hard to call. The CDR3 sequence is 18 residues long. The germline V and J ends were trimmed by 0 bases and 0 bases, with 14 bases remaining between them. Germline V gene sequence: CDR1 ENHRY, CDR2 SYGVKD. CDR3 region: CAISESGIGGTTNEKLFF. CDR3 DNA sequence: TGTGCCATCAGTGAGTCTGGTATCGGCGGCACAACTAATGAAAAACTGTTTTTT.

This clone came up once. The chain links TRBV6-1 to TRBJ2-2, with TRBD1 matching over 7 bases. Germline CDR1 reads MNHNS; CDR2 reads SASEGT. This CDR3 is 14 amino acids long. Trimming cost V 8 bases and J 0 bases; bases outside gene matches: 3. The CDR3 loop is CASEGQSNTGELFF. The CDR3 DNA sequence: TGTGCCAGCGAGGGACAGTCGAACACCGGGGAGCTGTTTTTT.

This chain connects TRBV6-5 to TRBJ1-1; 7 nucleotides match TRBD1. V dropped 4 bases and J dropped 6; count of bases not matched to a gene: 8. CDR1 and CDR2 from the germline V gene are MNHEY and SVGAGI. CDR3 length: 14 amino acids. The CDR3 bases are TGTGCCAGCAGTTTGACAGGGAGATACGCTGAAGCTTTCTTT. It codes for CASSLTGRYAEAFF.

By sample fraction, this clone is medium-sized. The V call is TRBV2, the J call TRBJ2-2; weak D call: TRBD1 (5 bases). Germline CDR1 SNHLY, CDR2 FYNNEI. Trimming took off 0 bases at V and 6 bases at J, with 8 bases between the two ends. This CDR3 is built from 14 residues. CDR3 sequence reads: CASSEAQVSGELFF. The CDR3 DNA reads TGTGCCAGCAGTGAAGCACAGGTTTCCGGGGAGCTGTTTTTT.

V gene TRBV5-1 combines with J gene TRBJ2-1, with a possible D match to TRBD2 (6 bases). The V end lost 0 bases, the J end lost 10 bases, and 11 bases lay between the germline ends. The CDR3 loop spans 13 amino acids. The germline V gene has CDR1 SGHRS and CDR2 YFSETQ. The CDR3 DNA is TGCGCCAGCAGCTTGGGACTAGGTTGGGAGCAGTTCTTC. Its protein is CASSLGLGWEQFF. The full variable domain, in which reference TRBV5-1 and TRBJ2-1 provide the parts outside the CDR3, is KAGVTQTPRYLIKTRGQQVTLSCSPISGHRSVSWYQQTPGQGLQFLFEYFSETQRNKGNFPGRFSGRQFSNSRSEMNVSTLELGDSALYLCASSLGLGWEQFFGPGTRLTVL.

The chain recombines TRBV7-2 with TRBJ2-7; 9 bases map to TRBD1. Germline V gives CDR1 SGHTA, CDR2 FQGNSA. The V segment lost 3 bases and the J segment 7 bases; nucleotides outside the gene matches: 10. This CDR3 is 15 amino acids long. CDR3 nucleotides: TGTGCCAGCAGCTTCAAACAGGGGGCCTTAATTGAGCAGTACTTC. Amino acid sequence: CASSFKQGALIEQYF.

This clone was detected only a few times. The chain employs TRBV2 and TRBJ2-7; possibly TRBD1 or TRBD2 for D (5 bases each). There are 12 residues in the CDR3. The V gene's germline CDR1 is SNHLY and CDR2 FYNNEI. The V and J ends lost 4 bases and 4 bases respectively, with 8 bases between them. The CDR3 DNA reads TGTGCCAGCAGTGGGGGGTCATACGAGCAGTACTTC. Translation gives CASSGGSYEQYF.

The genes are TRBV6-5 and TRBJ2-7; the match to TRBD2 covers 12 bases. Germline trimming cut 3 bases from V and 5 bases from J; bases unmatched to any gene: 5. There are 15 residues in the CDR3. The germline CDR1 and CDR2 sequences are MNHEY and SVGAGI. CDR3 residues: CASSYSLAGGHEQYF. The CDR3, as DNA: TGTGCCAGCAGTTATAGTCTAGCGGGGGGGCACGAGCAGTACTTC.

This chain joins TRBV29-1 and TRBJ2-1, with a possible D match to TRBD2 (7 bases). Trimming shortened V by 6 bases and J by 8 bases, and 23 bases separated the two germline ends. Germline assignment: CDR1 SQVTM and CDR2 ANQGSEA. The CDR3 has 15 residues. CDR3 nucleotide sequence: TGCAGCGTACTCTCTAGGGGGGGCAAAGGATATGAGCAGTTCTTC. Translated: CSVLSRGGKGYEQFF.

This sequence joins TRBV25-1 and TRBJ1-1; D gene uncertain. Germline V lookup: CDR1 MGHDK, CDR2 SYGVNS. The CDR3 sequence is 14 residues long. V lost 4 bases and J lost 1, with 10 bases in between. CDR3 DNA sequence: TGTGCCAGCAGTGGGTGGCGGACGAACACTGAAGCTTTCTTT. It translates to CASSGWRTNTEAFF.

This clone was seen more than once but under ten times. The chain joins TRBV6-1 to TRBJ1-5, with TRBD1 as a possible D gene (6 bases). Per germline, CDR1 MNHNS and CDR2 SASEGT. V was shortened by 8 bases and J by 0 bases, with 11 bases between the two germline ends. The CDR3 consists of 14 residues. CDR3 region: CASDDRYSNQPQHF. The CDR3 nucleotides are TGTGCCAGCGATGACAGGTATAGCAATCAGCCCCAGCATTTT.

This clone was counted a few times. The V gene is TRBV29-1, the J gene TRBJ1-4; D gene ambiguous. The CDR3 totals 11 residues. The V end was cut by 7 bases, the J end by 6 bases, with 9 bases between. Germline V gene data show CDR1 as SQVTM and CDR2 as ANQGSEA. The CDR3 region has the DNA TGCAGCGCCGCAAACGATGAAAAACTGTTTTTT. Amino acids: CSAANDEKLFF.

This clone was seen more than once but under ten times. The DNA for the CDR3 is TGTGCCAGCCAAGGACAGGGTGTCTTGGTCGCCTACGAGCAGTACTTC. It codes for CASQGQGVLVAYEQYF. The gene calls are TRBV2 and TRBJ2-7, with 8 bases lining up with TRBD1. The trim removed 8 bases at V and 2 bases at J, leaving 14 bases unmatched. This CDR3 contains 16 residues. Germline CDR1 reads SNHLY; CDR2 reads FYNNEI.

This chain joins TRBV19 and TRBJ2-1; D remains unclear. The CDR3 sequence is 13 residues long. Looked up from germline, CDR1 is LNHDA and CDR2 is SQIVND (reference sequence). V was cut by 5 bases and J by 8 bases, with 13 bases left in between. Written as DNA, the CDR3 is TGTGCCAGTAGTGGCCTTGGACGTGATGAGCAGTTCTTC. It yields the protein CASSGLGRDEQFF.

This clone has only a few counts. The chain couples TRBV2 to TRBJ2-6; possible D gene TRBD1, 5 bases. Trimming took 3 bases from V and 2 from J, leaving 17 bases between them. The CDR3 is 18 residues long. Germline CDR1 reads SNHLY; CDR2 reads FYNNEI. DNA of the CDR3: TGTGCCAGCAGTGAGGGGCTGACCGCTTCGGCTGGGGCCAACGTCCTGACTTTC. As protein: CASSEGLTASAGANVLTF. Supplemented by reference TRBV2 and TRBJ2-6, the full variable domain reads EPEVTQTPSHQVTQMGQEVILRCVPISNHLYFYWYRQILGQKVEFLVSFYNNEISEKSEIFDDQFSVERPDGSNFTLKIRSTKLEDSAMYFCASSEGLTASAGANVLTFGAGSRLTVL.

V usage is TRBV30 and J usage is TRBJ2-7, with D possibly TRBD1 on 6 matching bases. The V gene lost 1 base and the J gene lost 5 bases, with 9 bases spanning the gap. The CDR3 extends over 12 amino acids. CDR1 is GTSNPN and CDR2 is SVGIG in the germline V gene (reference sequence). CDR3 protein: CAWSDRVDEQYF. For the CDR3, the DNA is TGTGCCTGGAGTGACAGGGTCGACGAGCAGTACTTC.

The chain is built from TRBV6-1 and TRBJ1-6; the D is unclear. Germline lookup yields CDR1 MNHNS and CDR2 SASEGT. This CDR3 is 15 amino acids long. Trimming stripped 4 bases from V and 10 bases from J, with 17 bases between. In nucleotides, the CDR3 is TGTGCCAGCAGTGCCGAAACTGCCCTGAGGTCACCCCTCCACTTT. The encoded protein is CASSAETALRSPLHF.

The rearrangement uses TRBV7-6 and TRBJ1-3; 9 bases map to TRBD1. The CDR3 loop spans 16 amino acids. After removal of 5 bases from V and 2 bases from J, the junction contained 7 bases not matched to a gene. The V gene's germline CDR1 is SGHVS and CDR2 FNYEAQ. For the CDR3, the DNA is TGTGCCAGCAGCCCATATACAGGGGGCGCTGGAAACACCATATATTTT. It translates to CASSPYTGGAGNTIYF.

The V call is TRBV12-5, the J call TRBJ2-1; 16 bases match TRBD2. V was pared by 1 base and J by 7 bases, with 7 bases of the junction left unmatched. CDR1 and CDR2 from the germline V gene are LGHNT and FRNRAP. This CDR3 contains 18 residues. The CDR3 is CASGLAAGLAGGLNEQFF. Written as DNA, the CDR3 is TGTGCTAGTGGTTTGGCCGCGGGACTAGCGGGGGGGCTTAATGAGCAGTTCTTC.

The chain employs TRBV6-4 and TRBJ2-1, with 14 bases identical to TRBD2. Germline-derived CDR1 and CDR2 are MRHNA and SNTAGT. The CDR3 extends over 15 amino acids. V lost 5 bases to trimming and J lost 7 bases; unmatched junction nucleotides: 4. The CDR3 DNA is TGTGCCAGCAGTCTGACTAGCGGGGGGGCAAATGAGCAGTTCTTC. This gives the protein CASSLTSGGANEQFF.

A few counts support this clone. CDR3 bases: TGTGCCAGCAGCTTAGTAGGGGGTTACGAGCAGTACTTC. It yields the protein CASSLVGGYEQYF. This chain connects TRBV7-9 to TRBJ2-7; tentatively, D is TRBD1 (6 bases). The CDR3 runs 13 residues. V lost 1 base, J lost 4 bases, and 8 bases lay in between. CDR1 is SEHNR, CDR2 FQNEAQ, per germline (reference sequence).

The CDR3 sequence: CASSETGSWRYGYTF. The CDR3 DNA sequence: TGTGCCAGCAGTGAAACAGGGAGTTGGCGCTATGGCTACACCTTC. The chain employs TRBV27 and TRBJ1-2, with D perhaps TRBD1 (6 bases). The CDR3 totals 15 residues. CDR1 is MNHEY and CDR2 is SMNVEV in the germline V gene (reference sequence). V dropped 5 bases and J dropped 4 bases, with 17 bases sitting between them.

The CDR3 protein is CASSPSAGPQETQYF. The CDR3 bases are TGTGCCAGCTCACCAAGTGCAGGCCCTCAAGAGACCCAGTACTTC. The V and J genes are TRBV18 and TRBJ2-5; D remains ambiguous. The germline V and J ends were trimmed by 2 bases and 2 bases, with 12 bases remaining between them. The CDR3 has 15 amino acids. Germline-derived CDR1 and CDR2 are KGHSH and LQKENI.

The chain carries TRBV27 and TRBJ2-5, with D unclear. From germline, CDR1 is MNHEY and CDR2 SMNVEV (reference sequence). The CDR3 is 13 residues long. V lost 5 bases and J 4 bases, leaving 11 bases between the germline ends. This CDR3 reads CASSPPGRETQYF. The CDR3 nucleotides are TGTGCCAGCAGTCCGCCCGGGCGAGAGACCCAGTACTTC.